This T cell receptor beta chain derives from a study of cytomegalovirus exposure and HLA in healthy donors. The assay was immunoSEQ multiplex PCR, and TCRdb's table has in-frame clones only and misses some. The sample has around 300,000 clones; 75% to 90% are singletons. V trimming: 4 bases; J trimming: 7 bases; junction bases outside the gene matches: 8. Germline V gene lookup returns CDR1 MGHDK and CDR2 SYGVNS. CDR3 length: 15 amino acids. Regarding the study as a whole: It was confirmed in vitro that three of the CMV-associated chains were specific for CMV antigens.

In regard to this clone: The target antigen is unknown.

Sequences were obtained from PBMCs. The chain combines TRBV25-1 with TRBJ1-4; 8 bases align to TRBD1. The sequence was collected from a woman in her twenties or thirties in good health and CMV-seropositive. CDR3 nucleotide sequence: TGTGCCAGCAGTGTCCGGACAGGGAAGGCTGAAAAACTGTTTTTT. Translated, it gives CASSVRTGKAEKLFF.